Reported below is one TCR beta chain. Its antigen is undetermined. This entry comes from a study of cytomegalovirus exposure and HLA in healthy donors. Study information: Around 80 million unique TCR sequences came from HLA-typed donors in an early release. Across 300 to 400 genotyped donors, 81% landed in the Caucasian-associated ancestry cluster.

The V and J ends lost 2 bases and 5 bases respectively, with 21 bases between them. The CDR3 is 17 amino acids. CDR1 is LNHNV, CDR2 YYDKDF, per germline (reference sequence). Study-wide points: Further analysis, carried out later, found HLA-associated TCR beta chains more clonally expanded than equally common other chains. Among immune exposure information, only CMV serostatus was available.

13 Jbeta primers and 60 Vbeta primers were used for the PCR. Produced via immunoSEQ multiplex PCR; TCRdb's table is partial and in-frame only. This table holds fewer than 110,000 clones, under 85% found once. The chain combines TRBV15 with TRBJ2-5, with D possibly being TRBD2 (6 bases). The sequencing input was PBMCs. This receptor was obtained from a woman in her 40s in good health and CMV-seronegative. In nucleotides, the CDR3 is TGTGCCACCAGCAGACCCCTAGGTCGAGGGAGGTGGGAGACCCAGTACTTC. This translates into CATSRPLGRGRWETQYF.